The 20 T cell receptor beta chains reported below all come from one sample, sequenced in a study of vaccination effects on CD4 cells after COVID-19. After expansion with viral peptide pools in the ViraFEST assay, antigen-specific CD4+ T cells were sequenced. Following 10 days of culture, CD4+ T cells were isolated. Vaccine recipients had no previous SARS-CoV-2 infection; their nucleocapsid antibodies were negative. No cognate antigen is known for these TCRs. Profiling relied on immunoSEQ multiplex PCR, and the TCRdb table lists in-frame clones only, not all of them. The sample has approximately 74,000 clones, roughly 79% seen once. This specimen consisted of CD4+ T cells from PBMCs cultured with HCoV-NL63 spike peptides, obtained before COVID-19 vaccination. The receptors come from a human donor who received a COVID-19 vaccine.

The genes are TRBV2 and TRBJ1-2; D call uncertain. V lost 1 base and J 4 bases, leaving 10 bases between the germline ends. The CDR3 length is 14 residues. Germline CDR1 and CDR2: SNHLY and FYNNEI. This chain's CDR3 is CASSEGREGYGYTF. CDR3 sequence (DNA): TGTGCCAGCAGTGAAGGGCGGGAAGGCTATGGCTACACCTTC.

This clone was picked up a small number of times. CDR3 region: CASRGRNNYGYTF. The CDR3 DNA follows: TGTGCCAGTAGGGGCAGGAATAACTATGGCTACACCTTC. V usage is TRBV19 and J usage is TRBJ1-2, with D uncertain. The V gene lost 6 bases and the J gene lost 1 base, with 9 bases spanning the gap. There are 13 residues in the CDR3. Germline V gene lookup returns CDR1 LNHDA and CDR2 SQIVND (reference sequence).

This clone was counted only a few times. The chain couples TRBV29-1 to TRBJ2-1; 7 nucleotides match TRBD1. Germline V gene data show CDR1 as SQVTM and CDR2 as ANQGSEA. CDR3 length equals 13 residues. Trimming cost V 7 bases and J 3 bases; bases outside gene matches: 6. The CDR3 loop reads CSEGQDRYNEQFF. The CDR3 DNA sequence: TGCAGCGAAGGACAGGACCGCTACAATGAGCAGTTCTTC.

This clone was detected a few times. The chain employs TRBV6-5 and TRBJ1-2, with D hard to call. V was trimmed by 10 bases and J by 0 bases, leaving 9 bases between them. Germline CDR1 MNHEY, CDR2 SVGAGI. This CDR3 contains 12 residues. The chain's CDR3 is CATRQTNYGYTF. The CDR3 DNA reads TGTGCCACCCGTCAGACTAACTATGGCTACACCTTC.

CDR3 in DNA: TGTGCCAGCGCGGGACAGATTTTTGCCGGGGAGCTGTTTTTT. Amino acid sequence: CASAGQIFAGELFF. The chain employs TRBV5-6 and TRBJ2-2; TRBD1 is a possible D gene (7 bases). Looked up from germline, CDR1 is SGHDT and CDR2 is YYEEEE. The CDR3 loop spans 14 amino acids. With 7 bases removed from V and 6 bases from J, the gap between germline ends came to 16 bases.

V is TRBV6-2 or TRBV6-3 and J is TRBJ2-1; 12 bases fit TRBD2. CDR1 and CDR2 from the germline V gene are MNHEY and SVGEGT. Trimming removed 2 bases from V and 5 bases from J; junction bases left unmatched: 16. CDR3 size: 20 residues. The CDR3 here is CASSYGRASGGALIDNEQFF. The CDR3 DNA reads as TGTGCCAGCAGTTACGGAAGGGCTAGCGGGGGGGCTTTGATCGACAATGAGCAGTTCTTC.

This clone appeared once. The V and J genes are TRBV6-1 and TRBJ2-7, with D perhaps assigned TRBD1 or TRBD2 (6 bases each). Germline CDR1 MNHNS, CDR2 SASEGT. The ends were cut back, 1 base at V and 12 bases at J, with 19 bases in the middle. The CDR3 contains 14 residues. CDR3 bases: TGTGCCAGCAGTGAAGGAGTGCCGGGGGCGGGTTGGTACGTC. This sequence encodes CASSEGVPGAGWYV.

The V call is TRBV2, the J call TRBJ1-2; D not certain. With 6 bases removed from V and 4 bases from J, the gap between germline ends came to 15 bases. Germline-derived CDR1 and CDR2 are SNHLY and FYNNEI. The length of the CDR3 is 14 residues. The CDR3 sequence: CASSNDVSAYGYTF. The CDR3 bases are TGTGCCAGCAGCAACGACGTCTCGGCCTATGGCTACACCTTC.

The chain uses TRBV2 and TRBJ1-5, with D perhaps TRBD1 (5 bases). Trimming shortened V by 6 bases and J by 4 bases, and 13 bases separated the two germline ends. This CDR3 spans 14 amino acids. CDR1 is SNHLY, CDR2 FYNNEI, per germline. The CDR3 loop is CASRAGYPNQPQHF. CDR3 bases: TGTGCCAGCAGGGCAGGGTACCCTAATCAGCCCCAGCATTTT.

This chain connects TRBV3-1 (or the pseudogene TRBV3-2) to TRBJ2-7; TRBD2 matches at 12 bases. Looked up from germline, CDR1 is LGHDT and CDR2 is YNNKEL (reference sequence). V lost 3 bases and J lost 7; bases outside the gene matches: 19. The CDR3 spans 19 residues. CDR3 sequence reads: CASSQRASGGAPLWMEQYV. In DNA, the CDR3 is TGTGCCAGCAGCCAGAGGGCTAGCGGGGGGGCCCCGTTATGGATGGAGCAGTACGTC.

The rearrangement joins TRBV7-3 to TRBJ2-1; TRBD2 might be the D (5 bases). Germline V gene sequence: CDR1 SGHTA, CDR2 FQGTGA. The CDR3 is 15 residues long. V was shortened by 2 bases and J by 4 bases, with 12 bases between the two germline ends. The CDR3 here is CASSLSLSGYNEQFF. In nucleotides, the CDR3 is TGTGCCAGCAGCTTATCATTGTCGGGGTACAATGAGCAGTTCTTC.

Written as DNA, the CDR3 is TGTGCCAGCTCACCACTAGCAGTGAACACTGAAGCTTTCTTT. Protein sequence: CASSPLAVNTEAFF. V is TRBV18 and J is TRBJ1-1; D uncertain. The CDR3 has 14 residues. The germline gives CDR1 KGHSH, CDR2 LQKENI. The ends were cut back, 1 base at V and 0 bases at J, with 6 bases in the middle.

V gene TRBV7-2 combines with J gene TRBJ1-3; no definite D call. CDR3 size: 15 residues. The V gene lost 7 bases and the J gene lost 3 bases, with 16 bases spanning the gap. Germline-derived CDR1 and CDR2 are SGHTA and FQGNSA. CDR3 DNA sequence: TGTGCCAGCACCCTGACCCGGGATGGTGGAAACACCATATATTTT. As protein: CASTLTRDGGNTIYF.

The gene calls are TRBV30 and TRBJ2-2; 7 bases align to TRBD1. CDR3 length equals 14 residues. With V trimmed by 2 bases and J by 7 bases, 7 bases remained unmatched. Germline V lookup: CDR1 GTSNPN, CDR2 SVGIG (reference sequence). CDR3 nucleotide sequence: TGTGCCTGGAGTAAAACAGGGGTCGGCGGGGAGCTGTTTTTT. Its protein is CAWSKTGVGGELFF.

The sample holds a few counts of this clone. This rearrangement joins TRBV5-1 to TRBJ2-1; 13 nucleotides align to TRBD2. Germline CDR1 reads SGHRS; CDR2 reads YFSETQ. The CDR3 has 15 residues. V was pared by 4 bases and J by 8 bases, with 6 bases of the junction left unmatched. The CDR3 DNA reads as TGCGCCAGCAGCGGAGGGACTAGCGGGGTAGATGAGCAGTTCTTC. Its translation is CASSGGTSGVDEQFF.

The sample holds a few counts of this clone. This chain joins TRBV7-3 and TRBJ2-1; D gene uncertain. The CDR3 sequence is 13 residues long. V lost 2 bases, J lost 5 bases, and 7 bases lay in between. In germline, CDR1 is SGHTA, CDR2 FQGTGA. The CDR3 loop is CASSLSGHNEQFF. CDR3 in DNA: TGTGCCAGCAGCTTATCCGGCCACAATGAGCAGTTCTTC.

The count of this clone is one. The chain joins TRBV28 to TRBJ1-4, with TRBD1 as a possible D gene (5 bases). V shed 8 bases and J shed 12 bases, with 16 bases lying between them. CDR1 MDHEN and CDR2 SYDVKM come from the germline V gene. CDR3 length: 12 amino acids. CDR3 protein: CASRLRGGELFF. As DNA, the CDR3 is TGTGCCAGCCGATTGAGGGGTGGGGAACTGTTTTTT.

The chain uses TRBV6-5 and TRBJ1-2; D remains unclear. CDR1 is MNHEY, CDR2 SVGAGI, per germline. The CDR3 runs 13 residues. Trimming cost V 4 bases and J 4 bases, with 10 bases left between them. This CDR3 is CASSSQISYGYTF. The CDR3 nucleotides are TGTGCCAGCAGTTCCCAGATTTCCTATGGCTACACCTTC.

This clone has more than one count but fewer than ten. The V and J genes are TRBV5-4 and TRBJ2-3, with 7 bases aligning to TRBD1. CDR1 is SGHNT, CDR2 YYREEE, per germline (reference sequence). Trimming cost V 2 bases and J 2 bases; bases outside gene matches: 5. The CDR3 runs to 15 residues. The CDR3 loop is CASSLRTGVTDTQYF. CDR3 bases: TGTGCCAGCAGCTTACGGACAGGAGTCACAGATACGCAGTATTTT.

The chain has TRBV9 and TRBJ1-3, with 7 bases lining up with TRBD1. The CDR3 totals 14 residues. The V gene's germline CDR1 is SGDLS and CDR2 YYNGEE. J lost 8 bases, V lost 4 bases, and 9 bases had no gene match. The CDR3 is CASSQGGQSYTIYF. CDR3 in DNA: TGTGCCAGCAGCCAAGGGGGACAGAGCTACACCATATATTTT.